What follows is one T cell receptor (beta chain) and its context. Its antigen is currently unknown. This entry belongs to a study of cytomegalovirus exposure and HLA in healthy donors. On the study more broadly: Inside one of the first data releases sat about 91 million unique TCRs taken from HLA-typed donors.

The CDR3 totals 12 residues. V was shortened by 4 bases and J by 9 bases, with 16 bases between the two germline ends. Germline V CDR1 and CDR2: SQVTM, ANQGSEA. Use of 60 Vbeta and 13 Jbeta primers characterized the PCR. TCRdb keeps only in-frame clones here, not all; method: immunoSEQ multiplex PCR. The sample carries 63,000 or so clones, roughly four fifths recorded once. Whole-study findings and limits: In a later analysis, an Asian-associated ancestry cluster reportedly showed fewer N-insertions than the roughly 700-donor mean.

The chain couples TRBV29-1 to TRBJ2-7; D possibly corresponds to TRBD2 (5 bases). This sequence was found in a woman aged 30 to 39 in good health and CMV-seropositive. The sequenced sample consisted of PBMCs. CDR3 sequence: CSVVGSPSGQYF. Here the CDR3 DNA reads TGCAGCGTTGTGGGCTCCCCGAGCGGGCAGTACTTC.